This record looks at one TCR beta chain sequence and its context. The data are from a study of T cell changes during pregnancy in multiple sclerosis. The CDR3 covers 16 residues. Germline trimming cut 0 bases from V and 5 bases from J; bases unmatched to any gene: 7. The germline V gene has CDR1 SGHRS and CDR2 YFSETQ. Sequencing used immunoSEQ multiplex PCR; TCRdb keeps in-frame clones, though not all of them. The data show about 45,000 clones, approximately 96% seen once. The material was peripheral blood, obtained in the second trimester of pregnancy. The chain has TRBV5-1 and TRBJ1-4; 7 bases are a match to TRBD1. The clonotype originates from a female donor with multiple sclerosis, enrolled in a pregnancy study. The CDR3 region is CASSLAWGDSNEKLFF. The CDR3, as DNA: TGCGCCAGCAGCTTGGCTTGGGGGGACAGCAATGAAAAACTGTTTTTT.